This T cell receptor (beta chain) was found in a study of shared clonotypes between healthy human individuals. Generated by immunoSEQ multiplex PCR, the TCRdb table keeps only in-frame clones and is missing some. The table includes over 2 million clones, approximately 94% detected once. Terminally differentiated effector memory CD45RA+ cells were excluded from the naive CD8 cells, which were CD45RO-negative and positively selected for CCR7. Each donor was a Caucasian adult residing in Nashville, Tennessee. The CDR3 has 14 amino acids. Germline V CDR1 and CDR2: LGHNA, YSLEER. V was cut by 3 bases and J by 3 bases, with 12 bases left in between. This clone was seen just once.

This chain uses TRBV4-3 with TRBJ2-7; TRBD1 is a possible D gene (6 bases). The sequence came from a man aged 18-30 years in good health. The sample was naive CD8+ T cells sorted from blood. The CDR3 region is CASSQAQGRYEQYF. CDR3 DNA: TGCGCCAGCAGCCAGGCACAGGGTCGCTACGAGCAGTACTTC.